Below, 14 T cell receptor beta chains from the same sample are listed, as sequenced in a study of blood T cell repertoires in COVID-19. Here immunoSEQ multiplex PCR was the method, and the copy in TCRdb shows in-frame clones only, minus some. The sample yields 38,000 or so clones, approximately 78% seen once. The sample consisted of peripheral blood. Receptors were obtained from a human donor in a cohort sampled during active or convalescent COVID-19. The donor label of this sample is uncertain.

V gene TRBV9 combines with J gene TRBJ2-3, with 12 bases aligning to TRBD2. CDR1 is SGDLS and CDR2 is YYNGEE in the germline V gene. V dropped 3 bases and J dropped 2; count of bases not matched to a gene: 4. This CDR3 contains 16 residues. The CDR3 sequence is CASSGGTSGLTDTQYF. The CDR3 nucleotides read TGTGCCAGCAGCGGAGGGACTAGCGGGCTCACAGATACGCAGTATTTT.

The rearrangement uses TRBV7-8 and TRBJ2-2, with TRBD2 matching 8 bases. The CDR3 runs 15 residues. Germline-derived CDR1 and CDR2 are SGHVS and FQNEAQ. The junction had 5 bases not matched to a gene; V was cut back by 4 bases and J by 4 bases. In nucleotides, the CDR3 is TGTGCCAGCAGCTCGGGACTAGTTCGCACCGGGGAGCTGTTTTTT. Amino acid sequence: CASSSGLVRTGELFF.

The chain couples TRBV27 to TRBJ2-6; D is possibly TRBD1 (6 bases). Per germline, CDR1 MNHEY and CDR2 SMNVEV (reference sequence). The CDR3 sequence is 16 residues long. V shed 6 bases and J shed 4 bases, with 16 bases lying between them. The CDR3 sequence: CASSLYTGTGANVLTF. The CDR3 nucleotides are TGTGCCAGCAGCCTCTATACAGGGACCGGGGCCAACGTCCTGACTTTC. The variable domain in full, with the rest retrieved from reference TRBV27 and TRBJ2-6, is EAQVTQNPRYLITVTGKKLTVTCSQNMNHEYMSWYRQDPGLGLRQIYYSMNVEVTDKGDVPEGYKVSRKEKRNFPLILESPSPNQTSLYFCASSLYTGTGANVLTFGAGSRLTVL.

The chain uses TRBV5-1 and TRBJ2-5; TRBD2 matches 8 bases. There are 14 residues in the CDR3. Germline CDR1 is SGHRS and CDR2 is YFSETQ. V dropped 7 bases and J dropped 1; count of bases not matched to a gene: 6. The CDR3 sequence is CASGLAGAQETQYF. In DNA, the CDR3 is TGCGCCAGCGGGCTAGCGGGTGCCCAAGAGACCCAGTACTTC.

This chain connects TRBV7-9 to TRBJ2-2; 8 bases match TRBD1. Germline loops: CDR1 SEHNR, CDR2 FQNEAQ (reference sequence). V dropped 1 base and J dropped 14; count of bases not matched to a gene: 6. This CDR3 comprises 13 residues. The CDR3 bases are TGTGCCAGCAGCTTAGGGGACAGGCGGTTACTGTTTTTT. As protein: CASSLGDRRLLFF. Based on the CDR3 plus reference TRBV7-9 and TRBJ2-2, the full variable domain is DTGVSQNPRHKITKRGQNVTFRCDPISEHNRLYWYRQTLGQGPEFLTYFQNEAQLEKSRLLSDRFSAERPKGSFSTLEIQRTEQGDSAMYLCASSLGDRRLLFFGEGSRLTVL.

CDR3 amino acids: CASSQEAGTTYEQYF. The CDR3 coding sequence is TGCGCCAGCAGCCAAGAAGCGGGAACAACCTACGAGCAGTACTTC. This chain joins TRBV4-3 and TRBJ2-7, with 7 bases lining up with TRBD2. Germline CDR1 and CDR2: LGHNA and YSLEER. After removal of 0 bases from V and 2 bases from J, the junction contained 4 bases not matched to a gene. The CDR3 spans 15 residues.

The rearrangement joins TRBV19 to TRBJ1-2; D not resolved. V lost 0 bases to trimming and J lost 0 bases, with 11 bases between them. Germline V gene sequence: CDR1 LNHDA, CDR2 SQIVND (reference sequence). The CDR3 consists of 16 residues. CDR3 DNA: TGTGCCAGTAGTATAGATCGCAGAAGAACTAACTATGGCTACACCTTC. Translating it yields CASSIDRRRTNYGYTF.

CDR3 bases: TGTGCCAGCAGTGAAACAGGGATGGGCTACAATGAGCAGTTCTTC. This codes for CASSETGMGYNEQFF. The chain combines TRBV2 with TRBJ2-1; tentatively, D is TRBD1 (6 bases). V was trimmed by 2 bases and J by 3 bases, leaving 11 bases between them. The germline V gene has CDR1 SNHLY and CDR2 FYNNEI. The CDR3 has 15 amino acids.

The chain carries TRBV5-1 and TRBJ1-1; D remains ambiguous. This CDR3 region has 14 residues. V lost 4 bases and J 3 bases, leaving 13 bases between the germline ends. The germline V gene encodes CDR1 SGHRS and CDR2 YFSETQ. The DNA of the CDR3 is TGCGCCAGCAGCCCCCTAGGCAGAGACACTGAAGCTTTCTTT. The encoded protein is CASSPLGRDTEAFF.

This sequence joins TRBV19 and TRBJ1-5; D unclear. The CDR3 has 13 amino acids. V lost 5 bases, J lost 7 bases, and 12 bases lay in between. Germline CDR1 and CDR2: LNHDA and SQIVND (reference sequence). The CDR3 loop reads CASSSGKKQPQHF. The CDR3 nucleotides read TGTGCCAGTAGTTCGGGGAAAAAACAGCCCCAGCATTTT.

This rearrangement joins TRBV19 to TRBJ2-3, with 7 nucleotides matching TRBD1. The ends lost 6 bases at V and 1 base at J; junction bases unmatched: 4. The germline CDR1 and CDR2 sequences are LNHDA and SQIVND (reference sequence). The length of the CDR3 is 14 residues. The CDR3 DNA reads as TGTGCCAGTAGACTAGGGGGCGGCACAGATACGCAGTATTTT. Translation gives CASRLGGGTDTQYF.

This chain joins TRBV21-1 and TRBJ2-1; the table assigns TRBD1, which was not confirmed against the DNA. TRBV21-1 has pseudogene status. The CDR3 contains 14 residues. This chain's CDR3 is CASSKVWTGLEQFF. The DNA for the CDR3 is TGTGCCAGCAGCAAAGTATGGACAGGGCTTGAGCAGTTCTTC.

The CDR3 is CASSIGQGGYEQYF. DNA of the CDR3: TGTGCCAGCAGCATTGGACAGGGAGGCTACGAGCAGTACTTC. V usage is TRBV7-2 and J usage is TRBJ2-7; 8 nucleotides line up with TRBD1. CDR1 SGHTA and CDR2 FQGNSA come from the germline V gene. The J segment lost 3 bases and the V segment lost 5 bases, leaving 6 bases of the junction unmatched. The CDR3 loop spans 14 amino acids.

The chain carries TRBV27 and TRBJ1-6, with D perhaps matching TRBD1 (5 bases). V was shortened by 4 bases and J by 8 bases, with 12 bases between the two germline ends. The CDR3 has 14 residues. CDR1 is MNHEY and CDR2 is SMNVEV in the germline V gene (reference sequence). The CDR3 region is CASSWKGVDSPLHF. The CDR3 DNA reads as TGTGCCAGCAGTTGGAAAGGGGTGGATTCACCCCTCCACTTT.